The next 6 T cell receptor beta chains were all read from a single sample in a study of blood T cell repertoires in COVID-19. Profiling relied on immunoSEQ multiplex PCR, and the TCRdb table lists in-frame clones only, not all of them. The table records 150,000 to 200,000 clones, around four fifths of them present only once. The sample taken for sequencing was peripheral blood. All receptors come from a woman older than 75 with active or convalescent COVID-19.

This clone was counted a single time. The chain carries TRBV19 and TRBJ2-2; TRBD2 matches at 8 bases. The CDR3 extends over 16 amino acids. J gave up 2 bases and V 7 bases, and 9 bases lay outside the gene matches. Germline CDR1 reads LNHDA; CDR2 reads SQIVND (reference sequence). The CDR3 coding sequence is TGTGCCAGTAACTATCGGGGGGGCCTTAACACCGGGGAGCTGTTTTTT. Residues: CASNYRGGLNTGELFF.

The rearrangement links TRBV5-1 to TRBJ1-1; D not resolved. The germline V and J ends were trimmed by 0 bases and 3 bases, with 6 bases remaining between them. Germline V gene lookup returns CDR1 SGHRS and CDR2 YFSETQ. This CDR3 is 13 amino acids long. The CDR3 region has the DNA TGCGCCAGCAGCTTGGTGTCCGACACTGAAGCTTTCTTT. The encoded protein is CASSLVSDTEAFF.

The gene calls are TRBV7-8 and TRBJ1-3, with D perhaps TRBD1 (5 bases). This CDR3 region has 15 residues. The ends were cut back, 7 bases at V and 2 bases at J, with 15 bases in the middle. The germline gives CDR1 SGHVS, CDR2 FQNEAQ. CDR3 nucleotides: TGTGCCAGCACCCTCTCGCAGGGAACTGGAAACACCATATATTTT. Its protein product is CASTLSQGTGNTIYF.

The chain carries TRBV15 and TRBJ2-3; 9 bases fit TRBD2. The germline V gene encodes CDR1 LNHNV and CDR2 YYDKDF (reference sequence). The junction had 5 bases not matched to a gene; V was cut back by 5 bases and J by 5 bases. The length of the CDR3 is 14 residues. CDR3 sequence reads: CATSGRGGRDTQYF. As DNA, the CDR3 is TGTGCCACCAGCGGGCGGGGGGGCCGAGATACGCAGTATTTT.

The chain employs TRBV5-1 and TRBJ2-3, with TRBD2 matching over 13 bases. The CDR3 is 18 amino acids. CDR1 and CDR2 from the germline V gene are SGHRS and YFSETQ. V was clipped by 3 bases and J by 0 bases; unmatched bases: 7. CDR3 coding DNA: TGCGCCAGCAGCTCGACTAGCGGGGGGCCTGGTAGCACAGATACGCAGTATTTT. Protein: CASSSTSGGPGSTDTQYF.

This chain uses TRBV27 with TRBJ2-1; 8 nucleotides align to TRBD2. The CDR3 spans 16 residues. With V trimmed by 5 bases and J by 9 bases, 15 bases remained unmatched. The germline gives CDR1 MNHEY, CDR2 SMNVEV (reference sequence). The CDR3 protein is CASSPHNRGLAGEQFF. The CDR3 DNA reads as TGTGCCAGCAGTCCTCATAATCGAGGACTAGCTGGTGAGCAGTTCTTC.